The T cell receptor beta chain described here comes from a study of spatial heterogeneity in lung cancer. Study-level background: Fewer alpha-chain than beta-chain sequences were consistently detected.

This clonotype was counted between two and nine times. Per the germline V gene, CDR1 is MNHEY and CDR2 is SVGEGT. This CDR3 is 17 amino acids long. V lost 6 bases to trimming and J lost 0 bases; unmatched junction nucleotides: 13. Stated time point: blood at routine non-recurrence follow-up after resection. Whole RNA was taken from tumor, nontumor lung or frozen PBMC; it was then sequenced unsorted. TCRdb re-called the 5' RACE reads with MiXCR, one entry per CDR3 protein. The sample carries about 120,000 distinct CDR3 sequences, 10% to 13% recorded once. The chain is built from TRBV6-2 or TRBV6-3 and TRBJ2-7; 8 bases line up with TRBD2. The source of this sequence is a female donor with early-stage non-small cell lung cancer. The sample in question was PBMCs, obtained at follow-up. CDR3 sequence: CASSQGFLAGGSYEQYV. Here the CDR3 DNA reads TGTGCCAGCAGCCAAGGGTTTCTAGCGGGTGGCTCCTACGAGCAGTACGTC.